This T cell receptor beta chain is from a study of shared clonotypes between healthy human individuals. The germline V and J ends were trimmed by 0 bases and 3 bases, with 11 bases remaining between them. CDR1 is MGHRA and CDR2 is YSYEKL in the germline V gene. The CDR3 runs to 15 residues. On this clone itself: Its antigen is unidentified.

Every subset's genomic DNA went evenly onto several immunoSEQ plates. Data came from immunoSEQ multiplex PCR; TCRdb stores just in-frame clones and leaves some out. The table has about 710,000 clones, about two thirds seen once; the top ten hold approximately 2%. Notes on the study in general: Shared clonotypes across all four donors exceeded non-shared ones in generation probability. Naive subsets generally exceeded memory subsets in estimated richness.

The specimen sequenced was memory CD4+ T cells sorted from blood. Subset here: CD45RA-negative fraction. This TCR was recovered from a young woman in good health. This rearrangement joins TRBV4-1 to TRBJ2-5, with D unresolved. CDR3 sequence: CASSQDINEKETQYF. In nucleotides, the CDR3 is TGCGCCAGCAGCCAAGATATAAATGAAAAAGAGACCCAGTACTTC.